The rows below give T cell receptor beta chains drawn from one sample of a study of blood T cell repertoires in COVID-19. The assay was immunoSEQ multiplex PCR, and TCRdb's table has in-frame clones only and misses some. The sample has around 130,000 clones, 65% to 80% seen once. The sequenced material came from peripheral blood. Every receptor here comes from a man in his fifties with acute or convalescent COVID-19. Both conserved end residues are trimmed from each CDR3. Fields, in order: V gene, J gene, D gene, CDR3 protein. The D gene is left open where the match is weak.

>TRBV7-8|TRBJ2-1|TRBD1
ASSTGQGAREQF
>TRBV5-5|TRBJ1-4|TRBD1
ASSLRGRGEEKLF
>TRBV18|TRBJ1-6|TRBD1
ASSQLDGQGVSPLH
>TRBV2|TRBJ1-2|NA
ATPSSRIGYGYT
>TRBV9|TRBJ2-7|TRBD1
ASSARQGNEQY
>TRBV7-8|TRBJ2-1|NA
ASSLNSYNEQF
>TRBV25-1|TRBJ1-6|NA
ATSRQDNSPLH
>TRBV11-2|TRBJ1-1|NA
ASSLVRGGEAF
>TRBV5-1|TRBJ1-2|NA
ASSLEVENYGYT
>TRBV5-1|TRBJ1-6|NA
ASSLDRASPLH
>TRBV3-1/TRBV3-2|TRBJ2-5|NA
ASSQDDWETQY
>TRBV5-4|TRBJ2-1|NA
ASSLVVWGQDNEQF
>TRBV6-5|TRBJ2-5|TRBD2
ASRAGGQETQY
>TRBV28|TRBJ2-5|TRBD1
ASSLLGDRGSIQETQY
>TRBV10-1|TRBJ2-2|TRBD2
ASSEFLGRGSPNTGELF
>TRBV4-1|TRBJ1-2|TRBD1
ASSLLTGQHNYGYT
>TRBV30|TRBJ1-1|TRBD1
AWSRGTGGREAF
>TRBV2|TRBJ2-5|NA
ASSTGYQETQY
>TRBV28|TRBJ1-5|TRBD1
ASSTGQGWNQPQH
>TRBV5-1|TRBJ1-2|NA
ASSPGGGDGYT
>TRBV5-6|TRBJ2-5|TRBD2
ASSSTLAGETQY
>TRBV5-6|TRBJ1-5|NA
ASSFSRDYSNQPQH
>TRBV19|TRBJ1-1|TRBD1
ASNPAQGVVGGTEAF
>TRBV19|TRBJ1-5|TRBD1
ASSRSGTGLDQPQH
>TRBV9|TRBJ1-3|NA
ASSPRGEAGNTIY
>TRBV6-5|TRBJ2-5|NA
ASSRLGQETQY
>TRBV18|TRBJ1-1|NA
ASSRKQGAEAF
>TRBV4-1|TRBJ2-1|TRBD1
ASRRQGQGVDEQF
>TRBV19|TRBJ2-1|NA
ATELVNEQF
>TRBV4-1|TRBJ2-1|TRBD2
ASSRLADLSSYNEQF
>TRBV4-2|TRBJ2-1|TRBD2
ASSQDLASGGGFNNEQF
>TRBV3-1/TRBV3-2|TRBJ2-5|NA
ASSPWGAGDQETQY
>TRBV9|TRBJ1-6|NA
ASSPGTSGGSPLH
>TRBV3-1/TRBV3-2|TRBJ1-3|NA
ASSTGNTIY
>TRBV10-3|TRBJ2-1|NA
AISESARGGEQF
>TRBV7-8|TRBJ1-5|TRBD1
ASSLGTGNDQPQH
>TRBV19|TRBJ1-6|NA
ASSPDITASYNSPLH
>TRBV18|TRBJ2-2|TRBD2
ASSLRLAGIEGSTGELF
>TRBV6-2/TRBV6-3|TRBJ2-7|TRBD2
ASSPLRTSGRYEQY
>TRBV6-5|TRBJ1-2|TRBD1
ASLGQGMRYT
>TRBV6-6|TRBJ1-1|NA
ASSYDSYTEAF
>TRBV27|TRBJ2-7|TRBD1
ASSPVTGGQGEQY
>TRBV12-3/TRBV12-4|TRBJ1-1|NA
ASSSGNTEAF
>TRBV18|TRBJ2-2|TRBD1
ASSPRGQGVITGELF
>TRBV12-3/TRBV12-4|TRBJ2-3|TRBD2
ASRLGTIGTQY
>TRBV5-4|TRBJ1-1|TRBD1
ASNLGQGMNTEAF
>TRBV19|TRBJ2-1|NA
ASSIFAGAVQEQF
>TRBV29-1|TRBJ2-7|NA
SVAGEAYEQY
>TRBV15|TRBJ2-1|TRBD1
ATSRDRGQNYNEQF
>TRBV27|TRBJ1-1|NA
ASSLRTSRGFNTEAF
>TRBV27|TRBJ2-5|TRBD2
ASSPNRLAGFETQY
>TRBV5-1|TRBJ2-7|TRBD2
ASSLPIGGTYEQY
>TRBV10-2|TRBJ1-3|TRBD1
ASWTGPGNTIY
>TRBV5-4|TRBJ2-5|NA
ASSQMEETQY
>TRBV29-1|TRBJ2-1|TRBD2
SVSRLLAGAGEQF
>TRBV5-5|TRBJ2-2|TRBD2
ASSLVNAGGGGELF
>TRBV6-5|TRBJ2-3|NA
ASNKRQSLDTQY
>TRBV7-2|TRBJ2-5|NA
ASSSWTAQY
>TRBV28|TRBJ1-2|NA
ASSPTDKLGYT